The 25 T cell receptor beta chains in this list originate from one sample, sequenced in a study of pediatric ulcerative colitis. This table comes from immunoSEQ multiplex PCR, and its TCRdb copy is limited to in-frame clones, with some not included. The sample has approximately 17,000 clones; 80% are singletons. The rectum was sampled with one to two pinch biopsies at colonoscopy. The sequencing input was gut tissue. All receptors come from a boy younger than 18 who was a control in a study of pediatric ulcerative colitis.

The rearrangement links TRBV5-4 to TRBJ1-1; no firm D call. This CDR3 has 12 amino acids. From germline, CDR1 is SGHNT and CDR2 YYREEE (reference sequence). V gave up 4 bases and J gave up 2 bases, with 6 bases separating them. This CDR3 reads CASSAFNTEAFF. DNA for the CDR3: TGTGCCAGCAGCGCCTTCAACACTGAAGCTTTCTTT.

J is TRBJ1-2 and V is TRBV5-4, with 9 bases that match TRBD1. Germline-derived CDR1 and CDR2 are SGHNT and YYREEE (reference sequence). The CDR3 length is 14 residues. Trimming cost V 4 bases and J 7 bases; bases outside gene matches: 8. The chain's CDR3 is CASSLGQGMRGYTF. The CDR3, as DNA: TGTGCCAGCAGCCTGGGACAGGGTATGCGTGGCTACACCTTC.

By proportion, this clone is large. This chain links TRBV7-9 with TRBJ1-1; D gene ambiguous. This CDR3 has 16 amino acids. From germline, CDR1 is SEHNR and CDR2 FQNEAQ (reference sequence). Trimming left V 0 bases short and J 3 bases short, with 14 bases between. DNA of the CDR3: TGTGCCAGCAGCTTAGCGCCGGTTGGCGGGGACACTGAAGCTTTCTTT. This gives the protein CASSLAPVGGDTEAFF. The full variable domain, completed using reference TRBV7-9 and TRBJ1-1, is DTGVSQNPRHKITKRGQNVTFRCDPISEHNRLYWYRQTLGQGPEFLTYFQNEAQLEKSRLLSDRFSAERPKGSFSTLEIQRTEQGDSAMYLCASSLAPVGGDTEAFFGQGTRLTVV.

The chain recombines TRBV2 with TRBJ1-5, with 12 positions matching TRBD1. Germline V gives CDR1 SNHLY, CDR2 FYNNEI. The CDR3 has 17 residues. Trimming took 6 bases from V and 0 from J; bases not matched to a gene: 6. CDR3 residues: CASSFPGQGASNQPQHF. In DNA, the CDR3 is TGTGCCAGCAGCTTCCCGGGACAGGGGGCTAGCAATCAGCCCCAGCATTTT.

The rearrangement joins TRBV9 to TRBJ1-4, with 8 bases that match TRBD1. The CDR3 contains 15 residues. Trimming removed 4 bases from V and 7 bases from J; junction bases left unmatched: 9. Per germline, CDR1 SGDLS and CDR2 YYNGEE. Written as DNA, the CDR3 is TGTGCCAGCAGCCCCTCGACAGGGGACGCTGAAAAACTGTTTTTT. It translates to CASSPSTGDAEKLFF.

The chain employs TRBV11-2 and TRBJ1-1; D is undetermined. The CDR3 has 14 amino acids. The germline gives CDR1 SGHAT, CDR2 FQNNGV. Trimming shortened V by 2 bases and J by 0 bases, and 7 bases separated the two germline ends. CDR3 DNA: TGTGCCAGCAGCTTAAACAGCGTGAACACTGAAGCTTTCTTT. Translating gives CASSLNSVNTEAFF.

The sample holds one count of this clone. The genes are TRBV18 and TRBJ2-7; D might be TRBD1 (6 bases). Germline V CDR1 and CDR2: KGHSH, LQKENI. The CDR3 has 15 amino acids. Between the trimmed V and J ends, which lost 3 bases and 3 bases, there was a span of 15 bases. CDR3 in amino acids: CASSPPQGSGYEQYF. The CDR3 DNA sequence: TGTGCCAGCTCACCCCCACAGGGATCGGGCTACGAGCAGTACTTC.

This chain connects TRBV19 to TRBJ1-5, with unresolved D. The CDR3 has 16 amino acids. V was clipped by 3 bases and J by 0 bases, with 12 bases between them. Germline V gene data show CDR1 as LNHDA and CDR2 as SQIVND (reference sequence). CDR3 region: CASSMAGLYSNQPQHF. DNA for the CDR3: TGTGCCAGTAGTATGGCAGGATTATATAGCAATCAGCCCCAGCATTTT.

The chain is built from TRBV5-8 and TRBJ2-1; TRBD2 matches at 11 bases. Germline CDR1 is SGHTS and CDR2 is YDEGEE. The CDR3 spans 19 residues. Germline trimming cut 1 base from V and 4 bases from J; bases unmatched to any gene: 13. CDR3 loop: CASSLFAGGGTSGYNEQFF. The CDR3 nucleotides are TGTGCCAGCAGCTTGTTTGCCGGAGGTGGGACTAGCGGATACAATGAGCAGTTCTTC.

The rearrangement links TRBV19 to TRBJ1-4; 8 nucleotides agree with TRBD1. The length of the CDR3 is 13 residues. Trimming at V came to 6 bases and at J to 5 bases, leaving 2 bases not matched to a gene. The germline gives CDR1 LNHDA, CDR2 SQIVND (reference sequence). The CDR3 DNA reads TGTGCCAGTAGCCAGGGGGCCAATGAAAAACTGTTTTTT. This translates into CASSQGANEKLFF.

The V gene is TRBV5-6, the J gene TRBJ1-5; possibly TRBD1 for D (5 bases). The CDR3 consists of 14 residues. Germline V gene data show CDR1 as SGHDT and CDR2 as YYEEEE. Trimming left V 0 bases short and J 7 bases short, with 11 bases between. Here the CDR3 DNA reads TGTGCCAGCAGCTTGGGGGGCCGAGAGCAGCCCCAGCATTTT. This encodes CASSLGGREQPQHF.

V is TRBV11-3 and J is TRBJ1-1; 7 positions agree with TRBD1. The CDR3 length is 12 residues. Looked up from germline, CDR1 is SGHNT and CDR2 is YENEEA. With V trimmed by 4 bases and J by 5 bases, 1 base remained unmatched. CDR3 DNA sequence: TGTGCCAGCAGCTCACAGGGGACTGAAGCTTTCTTT. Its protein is CASSSQGTEAFF.

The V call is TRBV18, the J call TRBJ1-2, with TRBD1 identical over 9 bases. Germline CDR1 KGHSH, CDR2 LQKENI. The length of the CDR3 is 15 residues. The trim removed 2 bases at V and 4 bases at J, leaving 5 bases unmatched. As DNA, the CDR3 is TGTGCCAGCTCACCATTGGGACAGGGAAGCTATGGCTACACCTTC. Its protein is CASSPLGQGSYGYTF.

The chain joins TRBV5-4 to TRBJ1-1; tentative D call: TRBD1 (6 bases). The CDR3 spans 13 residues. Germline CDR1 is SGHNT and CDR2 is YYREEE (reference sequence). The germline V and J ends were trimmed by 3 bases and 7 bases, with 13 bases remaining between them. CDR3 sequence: CASSWGRDIEAFF. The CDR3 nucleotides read TGTGCCAGCAGCTGGGGCAGGGACATTGAAGCTTTCTTT.

For the CDR3, the DNA is TGTGCCAGCAGTTACGCAGGACAGGGCTACGAGCAGTACTTC. It codes for CASSYAGQGYEQYF. The gene calls are TRBV6-6 and TRBJ2-7; the match to TRBD1 covers 8 bases. In germline, CDR1 is MNHNY, CDR2 SVGAGI (reference sequence). V was pared by 2 bases and J by 3 bases, with 3 bases of the junction left unmatched. The CDR3 is 14 residues long.

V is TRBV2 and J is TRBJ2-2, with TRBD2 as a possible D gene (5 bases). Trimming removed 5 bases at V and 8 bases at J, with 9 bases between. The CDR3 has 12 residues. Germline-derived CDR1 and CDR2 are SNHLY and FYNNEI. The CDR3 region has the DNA TGTGCCAGCAGTTTGAGGGAAGGGGAGCTGTTTTTT. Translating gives CASSLREGELFF.

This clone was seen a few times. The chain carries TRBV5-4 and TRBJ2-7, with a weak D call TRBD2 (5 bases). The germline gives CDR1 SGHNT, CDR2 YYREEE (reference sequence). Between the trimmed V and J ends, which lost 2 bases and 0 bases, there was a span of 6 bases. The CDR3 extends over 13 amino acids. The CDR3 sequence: CASSFRGSYEQYF. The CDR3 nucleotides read TGTGCCAGCAGCTTCCGGGGCTCCTACGAGCAGTACTTC.

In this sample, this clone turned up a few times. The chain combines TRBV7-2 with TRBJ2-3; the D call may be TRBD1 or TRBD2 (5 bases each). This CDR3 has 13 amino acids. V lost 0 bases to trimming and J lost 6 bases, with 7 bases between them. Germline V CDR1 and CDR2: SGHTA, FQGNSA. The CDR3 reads CASSLARDDTQYF. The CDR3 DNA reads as TGTGCCAGCAGCTTAGCGAGGGACGATACGCAGTATTTT.

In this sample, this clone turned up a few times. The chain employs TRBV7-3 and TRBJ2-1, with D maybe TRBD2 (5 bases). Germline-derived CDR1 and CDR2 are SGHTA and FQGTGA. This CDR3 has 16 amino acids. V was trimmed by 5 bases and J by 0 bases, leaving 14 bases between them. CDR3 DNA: TGTGCCAGCAGCCACCGAAGCGGCAGCTCCTACAATGAGCAGTTCTTC. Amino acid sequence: CASSHRSGSSYNEQFF.

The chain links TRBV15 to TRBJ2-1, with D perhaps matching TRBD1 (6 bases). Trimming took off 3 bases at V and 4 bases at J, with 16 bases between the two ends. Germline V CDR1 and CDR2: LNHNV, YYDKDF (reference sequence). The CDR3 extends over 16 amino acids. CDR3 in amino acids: CATSSSLGGRYNEQFF. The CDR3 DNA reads TGTGCCACCAGCAGTTCCCTAGGGGGACGATACAATGAGCAGTTCTTC.

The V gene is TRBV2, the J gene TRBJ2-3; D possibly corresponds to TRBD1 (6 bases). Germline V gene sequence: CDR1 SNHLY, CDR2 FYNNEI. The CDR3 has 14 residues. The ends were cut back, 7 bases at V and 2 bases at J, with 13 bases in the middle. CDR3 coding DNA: TGTGCCAGCATACGGGACACTACCACAGATACGCAGTATTTT. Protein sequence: CASIRDTTTDTQYF.

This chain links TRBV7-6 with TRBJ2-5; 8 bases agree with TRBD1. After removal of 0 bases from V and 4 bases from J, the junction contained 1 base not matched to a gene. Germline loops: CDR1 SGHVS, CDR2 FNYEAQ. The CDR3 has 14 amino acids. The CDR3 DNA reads TGTGCCAGCAGCTTAGCCAGGGGGCTAGAGACCCAGTACTTC. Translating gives CASSLARGLETQYF.

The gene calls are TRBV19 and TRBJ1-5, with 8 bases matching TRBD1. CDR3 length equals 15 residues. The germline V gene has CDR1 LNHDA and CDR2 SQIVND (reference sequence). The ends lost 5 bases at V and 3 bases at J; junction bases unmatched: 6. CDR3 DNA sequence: TGTGCCAGTAGTTACGGACAGGGACACAATCAGCCCCAGCATTTT. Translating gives CASSYGQGHNQPQHF.

CDR3 sequence: CASSETARDGYTF. The CDR3 nucleotides are TGCGCCAGCAGTGAGACGGCCAGGGATGGCTACACCTTC. This chain uses TRBV10-2 with TRBJ1-2; weak D call: TRBD1 (5 bases). Germline V gene lookup returns CDR1 WSHSY and CDR2 SAAADI. The CDR3 extends over 13 amino acids. Trimming removed 2 bases at V and 6 bases at J, with 10 bases between.

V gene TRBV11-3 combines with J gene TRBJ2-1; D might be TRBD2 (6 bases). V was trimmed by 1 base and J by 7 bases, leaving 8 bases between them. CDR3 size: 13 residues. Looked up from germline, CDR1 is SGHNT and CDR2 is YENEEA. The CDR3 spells CASSLGGGNEQFF. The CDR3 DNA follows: TGTGCCAGCAGCTTAGGTGGAGGGAATGAGCAGTTCTTC.